These T cell receptor beta chains were read from a single sample in a study of OX40 agonist ivuxolimab in advanced cancers. Only in-frame clones appear in the TCRdb table, and some are missing; sequencing was by immunoSEQ multiplex PCR. The table shows about 15,000 clones, with 80% occurring only once. This specimen was CD4+ or CD8+ T cells sorted from blood, taken in a trial of the OX40 agonist ivuxolimab. Receptors originate from an adult with an advanced solid tumor such as melanoma, head and neck, liver or kidney cancer. Each CDR3 is given with its conserved first and last residue. Each record gives: J gene, D gene, V gene, CDR3 length, clone size, CDR3 DNA, CDR3 protein. D genes are given only for firm matches. Clone size, where shown, is once, few, many, or a class for clones that have expanded.

TRBJ1-1 | - | TRBV9 | 13 | - | TGTGCCAGCAGCGCCCCGTATGGCACTGAAGCTTTCTTT | CASSAPYGTEAFF
TRBJ1-1 | - | TRBV2 | 15 | - | TGTGCCAGCAGTGGGGTAGGACAAATGAACACTGAAGCTTTCTTT | CASSGVGQMNTEAFF
TRBJ2-7 | TRBD1 | TRBV27 | 13 | - | TGTGCCTCCGGGGGACAGGGCTCCTACGAGCAGTACTTC | CASGGQGSYEQYF
TRBJ2-7 | - | TRBV27 | 14 | - | TGTGCCAGCAGTTTAAAAGGGGTGGCCTACGAGCAGTACTTC | CASSLKGVAYEQYF
TRBJ2-1 | - | TRBV4-2 | 12 | - | TGTGCCAGCGGGGACATGGCTAATGAGCAGTTCTTC | CASGDMANEQFF
TRBJ2-7 | TRBD1 | TRBV14 | 15 | once | TGTGCCAGCAGCCAGGGGACAGGGAATTTCTACGAGCAGTACTTC | CASSQGTGNFYEQYF
TRBJ2-1 | - | TRBV5-5 | 17 | - | TGTGCCAGCAGCTTGGGGTCACAGGTCGCGGGGGCCAATGAGCAGTTCTTC | CASSLGSQVAGANEQFF
TRBJ1-2 | TRBD1 | TRBV15 | 14 | - | TGTGCCACCACCGGCAGGGGGGCAAACTATGGCTACACCTTC | CATTGRGANYGYTF
TRBJ2-7 | - | TRBV29-1 | 11 | - | TGCAGCTTCACGACGGTCTACGAGCAGTACTTC | CSFTTVYEQYF
TRBJ1-1 | - | TRBV6-4 | 18 | - | TGTGCCAGCAGTGCCCCCGAGGGACCGCTAGACCTAAAGACTGAAGCTTTCTTT | CASSAPEGPLDLKTEAFF
TRBJ2-2 | TRBD1 | TRBV5-1 | 16 | - | TGCGCCAGCAGCTGGACCGGGACAGAGGTCACCGGGGAGCTGTTTTTT | CASSWTGTEVTGELFF
TRBJ2-2 | - | TRBV11-2 | 13 | once | TGTGCCAGCAGTCCAGGGAACACCGGGGAGCTGTTTTTT | CASSPGNTGELFF
TRBJ2-7 | TRBD1 | TRBV29-1 | 14 | - | TGCAGCGTGGAAACTACGGGACAGGGCTACGAGCAGTACTTC | CSVETTGQGYEQYF
TRBJ2-1 | TRBD1 | TRBV27 | 14 | - | TGTGCCAGCAGCTTACAGGGGGTTTACAATGAGCAGTTCTTC | CASSLQGVYNEQFF